The entry that follows covers one TCR beta chain sequence. Its matching antigen is unknown. These data originate in a study of cytomegalovirus exposure and HLA in healthy donors. Across the whole study: An early release of data contained tens of millions of unique TCRs, which came from HLA-typed donors.

General study results and limits: The authors considered a cluster of highly shared sequence variants likely to be a sequencing artifact. Cytomegalovirus status, reportedly, was diagnosed with high specificity and sensitivity by the classifier.

These donors counted as nominally healthy when sampled, but unrecorded immune exposures were likely. This CDR3 is 14 amino acids long. V was clipped by 2 bases and J by 5 bases, with 10 bases between them. The germline CDR1 and CDR2 sequences are MNHEY and SMNVEV (reference sequence). Amplification used 60 Vbeta primers and 13 Jbeta primers. Only in-frame clones appear in the TCRdb table, and some are missing; sequencing was by immunoSEQ multiplex PCR. The sample holds 120,000 to 150,000 clones, roughly 80% seen once. The source is a woman in her twenties or thirties in good health and CMV-seronegative. The sequencing input was PBMCs. The J gene is TRBJ1-5, the V gene TRBV27, with D possibly matching TRBD1 (6 bases). The DNA for the CDR3 is TGTGCCAGCAGTTTAACAGGGACCCATCAGCCCCAGCATTTT. Its translation: CASSLTGTHQPQHF.